This TCR beta chain was observed in a study of T cell repertoires in cytomegalovirus infection. Study information: Alongside well-studied HLA-B-restricted CMV epitopes, recently identified HLA-C-restricted CMV epitopes were also used. Public TCR beta signatures provided an indication of both CMV infection and a matching HLA type. Broader study findings: Carriers of CMV plus the relevant HLA were identified by cumulative public TCR beta family frequency.

Each CDR3 protein gets one entry after TCRdb re-called the reads with MiXCR. Here the sample spans 830,000 or so distinct CDR3 sequences, approximately 32% being singletons. The germline V gene has CDR1 LNHDA and CDR2 SQIVND (reference sequence). There are 15 residues in the CDR3. The junction had 6 bases not matched to a gene; V was cut back by 5 bases and J by 4 bases. Remarks on this clonotype: The antigen remains unidentified.

This chain joins TRBV19 and TRBJ2-1; 9 nucleotides agree with TRBD1. Sequencing used cultured CD8+ T cells from PBMCs, obtained from culture after CMV antigen stimulation. The receptor was isolated from a human donor in good health (CMV status not recorded). Some clones in this sample may be carry-over from other donors' samples. The CDR3 loop is CASSRTGAGYNEQFF. CDR3 in DNA: TGTGCCAGTAGTCGGACAGGGGCTGGTTACAATGAGCAGTTCTTC. The full variable domain, its missing parts supplied by reference TRBV19 and TRBJ2-1, is DGGITQSPKYLFRKEGQNVTLSCEQNLNHDAMYWYRQDPGQGLRLIYYSQIVNDFQKGDIAEGYSVSREKKESFPLTVTSAQKNPTAFYLCASSRTGAGYNEQFFGPGTRLTVL.